Following are 20 T cell receptor beta chains from one sample sequenced in a study of blood T cell repertoires in COVID-19. Method: immunoSEQ multiplex PCR; TCRdb's copy keeps in-frame clones and lacks some. The table has about 240,000 clones, 82% seen once. Sequenced: peripheral blood. The receptors shown here come from a woman between 70 and 85 years old with acute or convalescent COVID-19.

This chain joins TRBV6-6 and TRBJ1-2, with TRBD1 as a possible D gene (5 bases). This CDR3 contains 15 residues. Germline lookup yields CDR1 MNHNY and CDR2 SVGAGI (reference sequence). The V and J ends lost 2 bases and 7 bases respectively, with 17 bases between them. In DNA, the CDR3 is TGTGCCAGCAGTTACGCCGACAGAATTGTGGTTGGCTACACCTTC. Encoded protein: CASSYADRIVVGYTF.

This clone occurred a few times. The CDR3 is CASSYPDRKGATEAFF. The CDR3, as DNA: TGTGCCAGCAGCTACCCGGACAGAAAAGGAGCCACTGAAGCTTTCTTT. The rearrangement joins TRBV5-6 to TRBJ1-1, with a possible D match to TRBD1 (6 bases). This CDR3 has 16 residues. V lost 3 bases and J lost 4, with 19 bases in between. CDR1 and CDR2 from the germline V gene are SGHDT and YYEEEE.

The chain carries TRBV27 and TRBJ1-2; 8 nucleotides line up with TRBD1. The CDR3 is 13 residues long. V was clipped by 4 bases and J by 7 bases; unmatched bases: 5. The germline gives CDR1 MNHEY, CDR2 SMNVEV (reference sequence). The chain's CDR3 is CASSSDRVGGYTF. In DNA form, the CDR3 reads TGTGCCAGCAGTTCGGACAGGGTGGGTGGCTACACCTTC.

The chain is built from TRBV6-5 and TRBJ1-4, with D maybe TRBD1 (5 bases). The V end was cut by 0 bases, the J end by 6 bases, with 11 bases between. The CDR3 consists of 15 residues. In germline, CDR1 is MNHEY, CDR2 SVGAGI. This chain's CDR3 is CASSYSGGSDEKLFF. For the CDR3, the DNA is TGTGCCAGCAGTTACTCGGGGGGGTCCGATGAAAAACTGTTTTTT.

This chain uses TRBV11-2 with TRBJ1-1, with a tentative D call TRBD1 (5 bases). CDR3 length: 14 amino acids. The germline gives CDR1 SGHAT, CDR2 FQNNGV. V lost 0 bases, J lost 4 bases, and 9 bases lay in between. This CDR3 is CASSLEGRVTEAFF. CDR3 in DNA: TGTGCCAGCAGCTTAGAGGGCAGGGTCACTGAAGCTTTCTTT.

V usage is TRBV7-2 and J usage is TRBJ2-1; 9 nucleotides line up with TRBD1. The germline gives CDR1 SGHTA, CDR2 FQGNSA. This CDR3 is 15 amino acids long. The V gene end was trimmed by 5 bases and the J gene end by 6 bases; junction bases not matched to a gene: 8. The CDR3 nucleotides read TGTGCCAGCAGCAAGGGACAGGGCCTATTCAATGAGCAGTTCTTC. The encoded protein is CASSKGQGLFNEQFF.

The chain couples TRBV7-2 to TRBJ1-6, with a weak D call TRBD1 (5 bases). This CDR3 spans 15 amino acids. The V and J ends lost 6 bases and 5 bases respectively, with 14 bases between them. Germline V gene sequence: CDR1 SGHTA, CDR2 FQGNSA. CDR3 bases: TGTGCCAGCAGACAAGGGGCAGGTCATAATTCACCCCTCCACTTT. Translation gives CASRQGAGHNSPLHF.

CDR3 sequence (DNA): TGTGCCAGTAGTGGTCGGGACAGCAGCGCTGAAAAACTGTTTTTT. Amino acid sequence: CASSGRDSSAEKLFF. The rearrangement joins TRBV19 to TRBJ1-4, with 7 bases matching TRBD1. There are 15 residues in the CDR3. Germline V gives CDR1 LNHDA, CDR2 SQIVND (reference sequence). Germline trimming cut 5 bases from V and 7 bases from J; bases unmatched to any gene: 10.

The gene calls are TRBV6-2 or TRBV6-3 and TRBJ1-1; the match to TRBD1 covers 8 bases. The trim removed 2 bases at V and 7 bases at J, leaving 12 bases unmatched. Germline CDR1 reads MNHEY; CDR2 reads SVGEGT. The CDR3 sequence is 16 residues long. The CDR3, as DNA: TGTGCCAGCAGTTACGGTCGAGTCAGGGGGCTACTTGAAGCTTTCTTT. Protein: CASSYGRVRGLLEAFF.

J is TRBJ1-5 and V is TRBV28; D is perhaps TRBD1 (5 bases). This CDR3 comprises 17 residues. The germline CDR1 and CDR2 sequences are MDHEN and SYDVKM. V was shortened by 6 bases and J by 6 bases, with 24 bases between the two germline ends. CDR3 loop: CASRTIAKDILSQPQHF. CDR3 in DNA: TGTGCCAGCAGGACGATAGCAAAGGACATCTTAAGTCAGCCCCAGCATTTT.

The V and J genes are TRBV6-5 and TRBJ2-5; D is unclear. The CDR3 loop spans 13 amino acids. V shed 2 bases and J shed 4 bases, with 8 bases lying between them. Germline V gene data show CDR1 as MNHEY and CDR2 as SVGAGI. The CDR3 is CASSYAGLETQYF. Written as DNA, the CDR3 is TGTGCCAGCAGTTACGCAGGTTTAGAGACCCAGTACTTC.

The V gene is TRBV2, the J gene TRBJ2-3, with D perhaps matching TRBD1 (6 bases). This CDR3 spans 15 amino acids. Germline CDR1 reads SNHLY; CDR2 reads FYNNEI. The V end was cut by 6 bases, the J end by 2 bases, with 15 bases between. The CDR3: CASRWTQGLTDTQYF. Here the CDR3 DNA reads TGTGCCAGCAGGTGGACACAGGGCCTCACAGATACGCAGTATTTT.

V usage is TRBV30 and J usage is TRBJ1-3; 9 nucleotides align to TRBD1. The trim removed 2 bases at V and 2 bases at J, leaving 7 bases unmatched. The CDR3 is 16 residues long. From germline, CDR1 is GTSNPN and CDR2 SVGIG (reference sequence). CDR3 nucleotide sequence: TGTGCCTGGAGTTTTGGGACAGGGAACACTGGAAACACCATATATTTT. Its protein product is CAWSFGTGNTGNTIYF.

On this clone itself: One end of the junction does not line up with germline, which may come from a read error. V is TRBV30 and J is TRBJ1-2; 7 bases are a match to TRBD1. The CDR3 loop spans 11 amino acids. Per germline, CDR1 GTSNPN and CDR2 SVGIG (reference sequence). CDR3 DNA sequence: TGTGCCGGGGAGTCGGCAGGGGGACCTCACTTC. This codes for CAGESAGGPHF. The variable domain in full, completed from reference TRBV30 and TRBJ1-2, reads SQTIHQWPATLVQPVGSPLSLECTVEGTSNPNLYWYRQAAGRGLQLLFYSVGIGQISSEVPQNLSASRPQDRQFILSSKKLLLSDSGFYLCAGESAGGPHFGSGTRLTVV.

This sequence joins TRBV18 and TRBJ1-1; a weak D match, TRBD1 (5 bases). The CDR3 has 16 residues. The germline gives CDR1 KGHSH, CDR2 LQKENI. V was trimmed by 5 bases and J by 6 bases, leaving 22 bases between them. DNA of the CDR3: TGTGCCAGCTCAGAATTCTCGGAGGGGACGCCGGCTGAAGCTTTCTTT. It encodes CASSEFSEGTPAEAFF.

The V call is TRBV11-2, the J call TRBJ1-4; D not resolved. CDR3 size: 11 residues. V was clipped by 5 bases and J by 7 bases, with 5 bases between them. Germline loops: CDR1 SGHAT, CDR2 FQNNGV. The CDR3 protein is CASSPGEKLFF. CDR3 nucleotide sequence: TGTGCCAGCAGCCCAGGTGAAAAACTGTTTTTT.

The CDR3 here is CASSDGTNSNQPQHF. In DNA form, the CDR3 reads TGTGCCAGCTCAGACGGGACAAATAGCAATCAGCCCCAGCATTTT. The rearrangement links TRBV18 to TRBJ1-5; maybe TRBD1 (6 bases). The CDR3 consists of 15 residues. V lost 5 bases and J 0 bases, leaving 11 bases between the germline ends. Germline V gene sequence: CDR1 KGHSH, CDR2 LQKENI.

Only a few counts were recorded for this clone. The chain joins TRBV19 to TRBJ1-1, with no clear D. V gave up 3 bases and J gave up 1 base, with 18 bases separating them. Germline V gene lookup returns CDR1 LNHDA and CDR2 SQIVND (reference sequence). The CDR3 runs to 17 residues. In DNA, the CDR3 is TGTGCCAGTAGTATGGGGAGACTAAGAATACGGAACACTGAAGCTTTCTTT. It is translated as CASSMGRLRIRNTEAFF.

The chain links TRBV5-4 to TRBJ2-2; TRBD2 agrees at 8 bases. CDR1 and CDR2 (germline): SGHNT, YYREEE (reference sequence). Trimming removed 0 bases from V and 2 bases from J; junction bases left unmatched: 6. The CDR3 consists of 17 residues. The CDR3 sequence: CASSLDQRGKNTGELFF. DNA of the CDR3: TGTGCCAGCAGCTTGGACCAGCGGGGGAAAAACACCGGGGAGCTGTTTTTT.

The chain has TRBV29-1 and TRBJ1-1, with a weak D call TRBD1 (5 bases). CDR3 length: 13 residues. The germline V gene has CDR1 SQVTM and CDR2 ANQGSEA. V shed 5 bases and J shed 5 bases, with 15 bases lying between them. CDR3 nucleotides: TGCAGCGTTCGACTGGGGGAGGGGACTGAAGCTTTCTTT. This translates into CSVRLGEGTEAFF.